This T cell receptor (beta chain) was profiled in a study of beta chain features in type 1 diabetes. cDNA synthesis used the whole RNA isolate, giving expressed TCRB sequences. The data were produced by immunoSEQ multiplex PCR, yet TCRdb's version contains in-frame clones alone and is incomplete. This sample yields 600,000 to 700,000 clones, of which around 11% are seen a single time; more than 0.09% belongs to the top ten. Of note for this clone: Its antigen remains unidentified.

Germline V gene lookup returns CDR1 SGHDT and CDR2 YYEEEE. CDR3 size: 14 residues. V lost 1 base to trimming and J lost 5 bases, with 11 bases between them. Broader study findings: Type 1 diabetes patients had fewer VDJ junction insertions and more deletions. Significant though moderate, a shortening of TCRB CDR3s appeared in all four CD4+ subsets of Type 1 diabetes patients.

The source of this sequence is a man between 25 and 39 years old with type 1 diabetes. The genes are TRBV5-6 and TRBJ2-3, with D perhaps TRBD2 (5 bases). The sample consisted of naive CD4+ T cells from blood. The chain's CDR3 is CASSLRLRGDTQYF. The CDR3 region has the DNA TGTGCCAGCAGCTTGCGACTCCGGGGAGATACGCAGTATTTT.